Below, 26 T cell receptor beta chains from the same sample are listed, as sequenced in a study of T cell clonality in common variable immunodeficiency. The assay was immunoSEQ multiplex PCR, and TCRdb's table has in-frame clones only and misses some. The table lists about 64,000 clones, with no singletons. Sequences were obtained from peripheral blood mononuclear cells. Receptors originate from a person between 18 and 75 years old in good health.

This clone was seen many times. The read halts 3 residues ahead of the CDR3 end, with the missing end drawn from the germline J gene. The chain couples TRBV5-6 to TRBJ2-3; the match to TRBD2 covers 9 bases. The J segment lost 5 bases and the V segment lost 1 base, leaving 2 bases of the junction unmatched. The CDR3 has 14 residues. Germline V CDR1 and CDR2: SGHDT, YYEEEE. Partial CDR3 DNA: TGTGCCAGCAGCTTGCTAGCGGGATTAGATACG. It is translated as CASSLLAGLDT. The CDR3 in its entirety is CASSLLAGLDTQYF.

There are many counts of this clone. The read finishes 3 residues shy of the CDR3 end, and the germline J gene is used to complete it. The chain joins TRBV28 to TRBJ2-1; TRBD2 is a possible D gene (6 bases). The germline V and J ends were trimmed by 5 bases and 0 bases, with 14 bases remaining between them. Germline CDR1 and CDR2: MDHEN and SYDVKM. The CDR3 sequence is 16 residues long. This CDR3 reads CASSLHGGYSYNEQFF. Partial CDR3 DNA: TGTGCCAGCAGTCTACACGGGGGTTACTCCTACAATGAG. Full variable domain (remainder filled in from reference TRBV28 and TRBJ2-1): DVKVTQSSRYLVKRTGEKVFLECVQDMDHENMFWYRQDPGLGLRLIYFSYDVKMKEKGDIPEGYSVSREKKERFSLILESASTNQTSMYLCASSLHGGYSYNEQFFGPGTRLTVL.

This clone was counted ten times or more. This chain's CDR3 is CASSEPGQGHNEQFF. The CDR3 bases that were read are TGTGCCAGCAGTGAGCCGGGACAGGGTCACAATGAG. The V call is TRBV6-1, the J call TRBJ2-1, with TRBD1 matching over 9 bases. The CDR3 extends 3 residues past the end of the read, so its final part is completed from the germline J gene. The J segment lost 5 bases and the V segment lost 3 bases, leaving 5 bases of the junction unmatched. This CDR3 comprises 15 residues. Germline values: CDR1 MNHNS, CDR2 SASEGT.

This clone has at least ten counts. The missing CDR3 end, 3 residues past where the read stops, is filled in from the germline J gene. V and J are TRBV12-3 or TRBV12-4 and TRBJ2-6; tentatively, D is TRBD1 (6 bases). The CDR3 has 15 amino acids. Between the trimmed V and J ends, which lost 6 bases and 2 bases, there was a span of 11 bases. CDR3 bases read: TGTGCCAGCAGGGATGGACAGACTGGGGCCAACGTC. As protein: CASRDGQTGANV. The full CDR3 reads CASRDGQTGANVLTF.

The sample holds many counts of this clone. The read terminates 3 residues ahead of where the CDR3 ends, so the germline J gene completes it. The V call is TRBV20-1, the J call TRBJ2-2; 13 nucleotides line up with TRBD2. The CDR3 contains 15 residues. Germline values: CDR1 DFQATT, CDR2 SNEGSKA (reference sequence). V shed 8 bases, J shed 5 bases, and the junction held 8 bases outside the gene matches. The CDR3 bases that were read are TGCAGTATTACAAGACTAGCGGGAGGTACCGGGGAG. This gives the protein CSITRLAGGTGE. The entire CDR3 is CSITRLAGGTGELFF.

This clone was observed at least ten times. The CDR3 goes on 3 residues after the read ends, and that part is filled in from the germline J gene. The gene calls are TRBV13 and TRBJ2-1; the D is unclear. The CDR3 contains 16 residues. Looked up from germline, CDR1 is PRHDT and CDR2 is FYEKMQ (reference sequence). Trimming cost V 0 bases and J 0 bases, with 9 bases left between them. The CDR3 DNA, read in part, is TGTGCCAGCAGCTTAGGCCTTGGCGGCTCCTACAATGAG. Translation: CASSLGLGGSYNE. The full CDR3 is CASSLGLGGSYNEQFF.

CDR3 sequence: CAGGQPNQPQHF. The CDR3 DNA, read in part, is TGTGCCGGGGGACAGCCTAATCAGCCC. The chain has TRBV19 and TRBJ1-5, with 7 nucleotides matching TRBD1. The read falls 3 residues short of the CDR3 end, and the missing part is taken from the germline J gene. The germline V gene has CDR1 LNHDA and CDR2 SQIVND (reference sequence). This CDR3 spans 12 amino acids. After removal of 11 bases from V and 4 bases from J, the junction contained 5 bases not matched to a gene.

This clone was seen a few times. The CDR3 end is not reached by the read, which stops 3 residues before it; the germline J gene fills it in. The chain is built from TRBV20-1 and TRBJ2-7; no clear D. The CDR3 totals 10 residues. Germline V gene data show CDR1 as DFQATT and CDR2 as SNEGSKA (reference sequence). The V and J ends lost 6 bases and 4 bases respectively, with 7 bases between them. The covered CDR3 bases are TGCAGTGCAACAAAGTACGAG. It encodes CSATKYE. The entire CDR3 protein is CSATKYEQYF.

This clone has ten or more counts. The observed sequence ends 3 residues before the CDR3 terminus, with the missing tail filled in from the germline J gene. The rearrangement joins TRBV20-1 to TRBJ1-1, with TRBD1 identical over 7 bases. Germline CDR1 reads DFQATT; CDR2 reads SNEGSKA (reference sequence). The CDR3 runs to 14 residues. Trimming at V came to 3 bases and at J to 5 bases, leaving 9 bases not matched to a gene. CDR3 amino acids: CSARRAGGKTEAFF. The DNA read from the CDR3 is TGCAGTGCTAGGAGGGCAGGGGGGAAGACTGAA.

This clone was seen many times. The CDR3 extends 3 residues past the end of the read, so its final part is completed from the germline J gene. V is TRBV6-4 and J is TRBJ2-1; D is perhaps TRBD2 (6 bases). Trimming removed 5 bases at V and 1 base at J, with 9 bases between. Germline V gives CDR1 MRHNA, CDR2 SNTAGT. This CDR3 is built from 14 residues. The CDR3 protein is CASSPGTSYNEQFF. The CDR3 DNA, read in part, is TGTGCCAGCAGTCCCGGGACTTCCTACAATGAG.

This clone was counted at least ten times. The read ends 3 residues shy of where the CDR3 ends; the end is completed using the germline J gene. V usage is TRBV9 and J usage is TRBJ2-1, with 7 positions matching TRBD2. V was pared by 4 bases and J by 3 bases, with 7 bases of the junction left unmatched. The germline gives CDR1 SGDLS, CDR2 YYNGEE. The CDR3 runs to 15 residues. The covered CDR3 bases are TGTGCCAGCAGCCTCCCTGGGACTAACTACAATGAG. Protein product: CASSLPGTNYNE. The complete CDR3 reads CASSLPGTNYNEQFF.

This clone was detected many times. The read terminates 3 residues ahead of where the CDR3 ends, so the germline J gene completes it. V and J are TRBV10-3 and TRBJ1-5, with 10 positions matching TRBD1. The germline V gene has CDR1 ENHRY and CDR2 SYGVKD. V shed 10 bases, J shed 6 bases, and the junction held 9 bases outside the gene matches. The CDR3 contains 14 residues. The CDR3 sequence: CATTPGQGRQPQHF. The CDR3 bases that were read are TGTGCCACCACCCCGGGACAGGGGCGTCAGCCC.

As to this clone: The CDR3 extends 3 residues past the end of the read, so its final part is completed from the germline J gene. The V and J genes are TRBV2 and TRBJ1-4; no clear D gene. Germline V gives CDR1 SNHLY, CDR2 FYNNEI. The CDR3 has 11 amino acids. The CDR3 loop is CASTAGGGLFF. CDR3 bases read: TGTGCCAGCACCGCGGGAGGAGGA.

This clone occurred many times. The CDR3 extends 3 residues past the end of the read, so its final part is completed from the germline J gene. The rearrangement links TRBV30 to TRBJ1-4; 9 bases map to TRBD1. From germline, CDR1 is GTSNPN and CDR2 SVGIG (reference sequence). With V trimmed by 2 bases and J by 7 bases, 8 bases remained unmatched. The CDR3 has 15 amino acids. The part of the CDR3 DNA that was read is TGTGCCTGGAGTCCTCCGGGACAGGGCAGTGAAAAA. Protein: CAWSPPGQGSEK. In full, the CDR3 is CAWSPPGQGSEKLFF. Filled out from reference TRBV30 and TRBJ1-4, the complete variable domain reads SQTIHQWPATLVQPVGSPLSLECTVEGTSNPNLYWYRQAAGRGLQLLFYSVGIGQISSEVPQNLSASRPQDRQFILSSKKLLLSDSGFYLCAWSPPGQGSEKLFFGSGTQLSVL.

This clone appeared many times. From the germline J gene comes the end of the CDR3, since the read stops 3 residues before it. This chain uses TRBV28 with TRBJ2-7; possible D gene TRBD1, 6 bases. Trimming pared 4 bases from V and 6 bases from J, leaving 7 bases between. CDR3 length: 11 residues. Germline V CDR1 and CDR2: MDHEN, SYDVKM. Incomplete CDR3 DNA: TGTGCCAGCAGTTACAGGGTCGAG. Translated, it gives CASSYRVE. The whole CDR3 region reads CASSYRVEQYF.

This clone came up many times. The read comes to an end 3 residues before the CDR3 does, leaving the germline J gene to fill in the end. The V and J genes are TRBV14 and TRBJ1-1; possibly TRBD1 for D (5 bases). Germline CDR1 is SGHDN and CDR2 is FVKESK. The CDR3 is 16 residues long. Trimming left V 0 bases short and J 3 bases short, with 14 bases between. This CDR3 is CASSQDLGLRDTEAFF. CDR3 DNA (partial): TGTGCCAGCAGCCAAGACTTGGGGCTACGGGACACTGAA.

This clone was picked up many times. The CDR3 extends 3 residues past the end of the read, so its final part is completed from the germline J gene. V gene TRBV7-6 combines with J gene TRBJ2-1, with D possibly TRBD2 on 6 matching bases. The CDR3 covers 18 residues. V was shortened by 5 bases and J by 6 bases, with 26 bases between the two germline ends. From germline, CDR1 is SGHVS and CDR2 FNYEAQ. The sequenced CDR3 bases are TGTGCCAGCAGCAAAACCACCTTTGCGGGGCCGTACGCCAATGAG. Translated: CASSKTTFAGPYANE. The complete CDR3 protein is CASSKTTFAGPYANEQFF.

This clone was counted at least ten times. The missing CDR3 end, 3 residues past where the read stops, is filled in from the germline J gene. This rearrangement joins TRBV7-6 to TRBJ2-3; 7 nucleotides align to TRBD2. V lost 0 bases and J lost 3; bases outside the gene matches: 12. This CDR3 is built from 18 residues. In germline, CDR1 is SGHVS, CDR2 FNYEAQ. The CDR3 reads CASSLAGWREKSTDTQYF. CDR3 DNA, as far as it was read: TGTGCCAGCAGCTTAGCGGGGTGGCGGGAGAAGAGTACAGATACG.

Of note for this clone: The CDR3 end is not reached by the read, which stops 3 residues before it; the germline J gene fills it in. This chain uses TRBV5-1 with TRBJ2-7; the match to TRBD2 covers 9 bases. The V gene end was trimmed by 0 bases and the J gene end by 4 bases; junction bases not matched to a gene: 2. CDR3 length: 14 amino acids. The V gene's germline CDR1 is SGHRS and CDR2 YFSETQ. The CDR3 spells CASSLEREAYEQYF. The CDR3 bases that were read are TGCGCCAGCAGCTTGGAGCGGGAGGCATACGAG.

This clone was seen many times. The observed sequence ends 3 residues before the CDR3 terminus, with the missing tail filled in from the germline J gene. The rearrangement links TRBV10-3 to TRBJ2-2, with 15 nucleotides matching TRBD2. Losses at the gene ends were 0 bases for V and 5 bases for J; bases not matched to a gene: 7. CDR3 length equals 19 residues. Germline V gene data show CDR1 as ENHRY and CDR2 as SYGVKD. Here the CDR3 reads CAISESRGLAGGWTGELFF. The CDR3 bases that were read are TGTGCCATCAGTGAGTCGAGGGGACTAGCGGGAGGATGGACCGGGGAG.

This clone has a count of ten or more. The read is 3 residues too short to cover the CDR3 end, so that end is filled in from the germline J gene. The chain joins TRBV20-1 to TRBJ2-3, with 11 nucleotides matching TRBD1. V was pared by 0 bases and J by 1 base, with 0 bases of the junction left unmatched. The CDR3 is 15 amino acids. The V gene's germline CDR1 is DFQATT and CDR2 SNEGSKA (reference sequence). The covered CDR3 bases are TGCAGTGCTAGAGAGGGACAGGGGGGCACAGATACG. This encodes CSAREGQGGTDT. In full, the CDR3 is CSAREGQGGTDTQYF.

There are many counts of this clone. The DNA ends 3 residues before the CDR3 does, and the rest of the CDR3 is filled in from the germline J gene. The chain couples TRBV7-9 to TRBJ1-2; D perhaps matches TRBD1 (5 bases). The CDR3 is made up of 15 amino acids. Germline CDR1 SEHNR, CDR2 FQNEAQ (reference sequence). The germline V and J ends were trimmed by 1 base and 2 bases, with 11 bases remaining between them. CDR3 DNA (partial): TGTGCCAGCAGCTTAGGAAGTTCAGGGAACTATGGC. Translation: CASSLGSSGNYG. The complete CDR3 sequence is CASSLGSSGNYGYTF.

Many counts were recorded for this clone. The missing CDR3 end, 3 residues past where the read stops, is filled in from the germline J gene. The chain carries TRBV2 and TRBJ1-5; 7 positions match TRBD1. Per germline, CDR1 SNHLY and CDR2 FYNNEI. Trimming cost V 6 bases and J 7 bases; bases outside gene matches: 9. The CDR3 spans 14 residues. The DNA read from the CDR3 is TGTGCCAGCAGCTTTTACAGGGGCGGACAGCCC. Protein sequence: CASSFYRGGQP. The entire CDR3 protein reads CASSFYRGGQPQHF.

This clone showed up many times. The sequenced fragment ends 3 residues before the CDR3 boundary, so the rest is inferred from the germline J gene. The chain recombines TRBV4-1 with TRBJ2-7; 7 nucleotides align to TRBD2. V lost 1 base and J lost 0; bases outside the gene matches: 0. There are 14 residues in the CDR3. CDR1 MGHRA and CDR2 YSYEKL come from the germline V gene. CDR3 DNA (partial): TGCGCCAGCAGCCAAGCGGGGGGCTCCTACGAG. This translates into CASSQAGGSYE. The full-length CDR3 reads as CASSQAGGSYEQYF.

This clone was counted at least ten times. Coverage ceases 3 residues before the CDR3 finishes, and the germline J gene fills in the end. V usage is TRBV30 and J usage is TRBJ1-4; D perhaps matches TRBD1 (5 bases). V dropped 0 bases and J dropped 8 bases, with 19 bases sitting between them. The CDR3 totals 16 residues. The germline gives CDR1 GTSNPN, CDR2 SVGIG (reference sequence). The CDR3 protein is CAWSVENSRVYEKLFF. CDR3 DNA (partial): TGTGCCTGGAGTGTAGAGAACTCCAGGGTTTACGAAAAA. The full variable domain, completed using reference TRBV30 and TRBJ1-4, is SQTIHQWPATLVQPVGSPLSLECTVEGTSNPNLYWYRQAAGRGLQLLFYSVGIGQISSEVPQNLSASRPQDRQFILSSKKLLLSDSGFYLCAWSVENSRVYEKLFFGSGTQLSVL.

This clone was detected many times. The missing CDR3 end, 3 residues past where the read stops, is filled in from the germline J gene. The chain joins TRBV4-1 to TRBJ2-7; 7 positions agree with TRBD1. V was pared by 3 bases and J by 3 bases, with 2 bases of the junction left unmatched. Germline loops: CDR1 MGHRA, CDR2 YSYEKL. There are 13 residues in the CDR3. CDR3 bases read: TGCGCCAGCAGCCAGACAGGGTTCTACGAG. As protein: CASSQTGFYE. In full, the CDR3 reads CASSQTGFYEQYF.